Following are 25 T cell receptor beta chains from one sample sequenced in a study of control samples from healthy donors and cancer patients. The method was immunoSEQ multiplex PCR; TCRdb's version includes in-frame clones alone and lacks a portion of them. The table lists some 99,000 clones, roughly nine tenths of them singletons. Sequencing used blood. The receptors were gathered from a human donor in good health. The donor label of this sample is uncertain.

This chain connects TRBV4-1 to TRBJ2-2, with D uncertain. Trimming shortened V by 0 bases and J by 6 bases, and 11 bases separated the two germline ends. This CDR3 is 15 amino acids long. Per the germline V gene, CDR1 is MGHRA and CDR2 is YSYEKL. The CDR3, as DNA: TGCGCCAGCAGCCAAGAGGCAGGCGCCGCCGGGGAGCTGTTTTTT. Protein: CASSQEAGAAGELFF.

The V gene is TRBV6-5, the J gene TRBJ2-7, with D possibly matching TRBD1 (6 bases). CDR3 length equals 11 residues. Trimming cost V 7 bases and J 4 bases, with 8 bases left between them. Germline V gene data show CDR1 as MNHEY and CDR2 as SVGAGI. This chain's CDR3 is CASTQGYEQYF. For the CDR3, the DNA is TGTGCCAGCACCCAGGGGTACGAGCAGTACTTC.

The V gene is TRBV5-3, the J gene TRBJ1-5; no clear D. TRBV5-3 is recorded as an ORF, its role being uncertain. CDR3 size: 16 residues. Trimming left V 2 bases short and J 4 bases short, with 16 bases between. The CDR3 protein is CARSFVRVRANQPQHF. CDR3 DNA: TGTGCCAGAAGCTTTGTTAGGGTTAGGGCAAATCAGCCCCAGCATTTT.

Only one count was recorded for this clone. The rearrangement uses TRBV3-1 (or the pseudogene TRBV3-2) and TRBJ1-1, with 7 bases lining up with TRBD1. Germline-derived CDR1 and CDR2 are LGHDT and YNNKEL (reference sequence). The junction had 11 bases not matched to a gene; V was cut back by 1 base and J by 6 bases. This CDR3 is 16 amino acids long. The CDR3 nucleotides are TGTGCCAGCAGCCAAGCATTGGGACAGTCAATCTCTGAAGCTTTCTTT. Translating it yields CASSQALGQSISEAFF.

This clone was detected once. The rearrangement joins TRBV20-1 to TRBJ1-1; D ambiguous. Trimming removed 6 bases at V and 7 bases at J, with 9 bases between. Germline-derived CDR1 and CDR2 are DFQATT and SNEGSKA (reference sequence). The CDR3 sequence is 10 residues long. The CDR3 bases are TGCAGTGCGGAAACAGTTGAAGCTTTCTTT. Its protein product is CSAETVEAFF.

This sequence joins TRBV6-5 and TRBJ1-3; unclear D gene. V lost 5 bases, J lost 0 bases, and 8 bases lay in between. Germline V gene data show CDR1 as MNHEY and CDR2 as SVGAGI. The CDR3 covers 14 residues. CDR3 region: CASSPVLSGNTIYF. The CDR3 region has the DNA TGTGCCAGCAGTCCGGTCCTCTCTGGAAACACCATATATTTT.

The chain carries TRBV2 and TRBJ1-1; 8 bases are shared with TRBD1. The CDR3 runs to 16 residues. Per germline, CDR1 SNHLY and CDR2 FYNNEI. J gave up 4 bases and V 0 bases, and 7 bases lay outside the gene matches. DNA for the CDR3: TGTGCCAGCAGTGAAGCGTACAGGGGGTTCGGCACTGAAGCTTTCTTT. Its protein product is CASSEAYRGFGTEAFF.

This sequence joins TRBV5-1 and TRBJ1-1, with a tentative D call TRBD1 (6 bases). V shed 0 bases and J shed 5 bases, with 14 bases lying between them. Germline V gene lookup returns CDR1 SGHRS and CDR2 YFSETQ. CDR3 length: 15 residues. CDR3 coding DNA: TGCGCCAGCAGCTTGGGGTTTACAGGGCGTACTGAAGCTTTCTTT. Translating it yields CASSLGFTGRTEAFF.

The chain couples TRBV11-2 to TRBJ1-2, with a tentative D call TRBD1 (6 bases). The CDR3 runs 15 residues. The germline CDR1 and CDR2 sequences are SGHAT and FQNNGV. Trimming pared 5 bases from V and 2 bases from J, leaving 15 bases between. The CDR3 DNA is TGTGCCAGCAGCGCTACGGGGGGGCTGAACTATGGCTACACCTTC. It codes for CASSATGGLNYGYTF. The full variable domain, rest sourced from reference TRBV11-2 and TRBJ1-2, is EAGVAQSPRYKIIEKRQSVAFWCNPISGHATLYWYQQILGQGPKLLIQFQNNGVVDDSQLPKDRFSAERLKGVDSTLKIQPAKLEDSAVYLCASSATGGLNYGYTFGSGTRLTVV.

V gene TRBV3-1 (or the pseudogene TRBV3-2) combines with J gene TRBJ1-5; D is perhaps TRBD1 (6 bases). The length of the CDR3 is 17 residues. Germline values: CDR1 LGHDT, CDR2 YNNKEL (reference sequence). V lost 4 bases to trimming and J lost 2 bases, with 18 bases between them. CDR3 in DNA: TGTGCCAGCAGCCCAGCGGGGGGCTTCTGGGGCAATCAGCCCCAGCATTTT. Translated, it gives CASSPAGGFWGNQPQHF.

V and J are TRBV30 and TRBJ2-7; D gene ambiguous. The CDR3 is 12 amino acids. V gave up 0 bases and J gave up 3 bases, with 6 bases separating them. CDR1 and CDR2 (germline): GTSNPN, SVGIG (reference sequence). CDR3 coding DNA: TGTGCCTGGAGTGTATCGAACTACGAGCAGTACTTC. Its protein product is CAWSVSNYEQYF.

The chain has TRBV3-1 (or the pseudogene TRBV3-2) and TRBJ1-2; TRBD1 might be the D (6 bases). V lost 2 bases to trimming and J lost 12 bases, with 13 bases between them. CDR3 length equals 12 residues. The V gene's germline CDR1 is LGHDT and CDR2 YNNKEL (reference sequence). For the CDR3, the DNA is TGTGCCAGCAGCCAATTGGACAGTATGAACACCTTC. Translation: CASSQLDSMNTF.

This clone was observed a single time. This CDR3 reads CASRTTSSSTGELFF. As DNA, the CDR3 is TGTGCCAGCAGAACGACTAGCAGCTCCACCGGGGAGCTGTTTTTT. V and J are TRBV6-4 and TRBJ2-2, with 7 bases matching TRBD2. Unmatched junction bases numbered 8, after V lost 6 bases and J lost 4 bases. This CDR3 is 15 amino acids long. Germline CDR1 is MRHNA and CDR2 is SNTAGT.

The chain recombines TRBV6-2 or TRBV6-3 with TRBJ1-5; D call uncertain. Trimming cost V 2 bases and J 5 bases, with 10 bases left between them. Germline lookup yields CDR1 MNHEY and CDR2 SVGEGT. This CDR3 has 14 amino acids. The CDR3 protein is CASSYKEVHQPQHF. DNA of the CDR3: TGTGCCAGCAGTTACAAGGAGGTCCATCAGCCCCAGCATTTT.

The gene calls are TRBV28 and TRBJ1-4, with 8 bases matching TRBD1. The CDR3 runs to 14 residues. J lost 8 bases, V lost 6 bases, and 8 bases had no gene match. Germline lookup yields CDR1 MDHEN and CDR2 SYDVKM. The CDR3 protein is CASSQRQGREKLFF. The CDR3, as DNA: TGTGCCAGCAGCCAAAGACAGGGGCGGGAAAAACTGTTTTTT.

The genes are TRBV30 and TRBJ2-1, with D hard to call. The CDR3 covers 11 residues. The ends were cut back, 2 bases at V and 9 bases at J, with 8 bases in the middle. Germline CDR1 reads GTSNPN; CDR2 reads SVGIG (reference sequence). CDR3 loop: CAWSRQGEQFF. As DNA, the CDR3 is TGTGCCTGGAGTCGGCAAGGTGAGCAGTTCTTC.

J is TRBJ1-2 and V is TRBV6-5, with D perhaps matching TRBD1 (5 bases). The CDR3 loop spans 15 amino acids. The germline CDR1 and CDR2 sequences are MNHEY and SVGAGI. The ends were cut back, 7 bases at V and 1 base at J, with 16 bases in the middle. This chain's CDR3 is CASNVKGAFNYGYTF. DNA of the CDR3: TGTGCCAGCAATGTAAAAGGGGCTTTTAACTATGGCTACACCTTC.

This chain uses TRBV24-1 with TRBJ2-5; D remains ambiguous. This CDR3 spans 13 amino acids. Germline lookup yields CDR1 KGHDR and CDR2 SFDVKD. V was trimmed by 5 bases and J by 5 bases, leaving 11 bases between them. The CDR3 coding sequence is TGTGCCACCAGTGCCCTGGTGTCGGAGACCCAGTACTTC. Translated: CATSALVSETQYF.

This clone was found once. The chain has TRBV27 and TRBJ1-2; 9 positions agree with TRBD1. V trimming: 6 bases; J trimming: 2 bases; junction bases outside the gene matches: 7. The CDR3 has 15 amino acids. Looked up from germline, CDR1 is MNHEY and CDR2 is SMNVEV (reference sequence). The CDR3 nucleotides are TGTGCCAGCAGCAAGTCGACAGGGGGGAACTATGGCTACACCTTC. This gives the protein CASSKSTGGNYGYTF.

J is TRBJ1-1 and V is TRBV11-2; D is possibly TRBD1 (5 bases). The CDR3 loop spans 16 amino acids. Deletions cut 1 base from V and 4 bases from J, with 16 bases between. CDR1 is SGHAT, CDR2 FQNNGV, per germline. The CDR3 bases are TGTGCCAGCAGCTTAGGGTCGGACCTTAGGGGCACTGAAGCTTTCTTT. Its translation: CASSLGSDLRGTEAFF.

V gene TRBV9 combines with J gene TRBJ2-7, with D possibly TRBD1 on 6 matching bases. Germline CDR1 SGDLS, CDR2 YYNGEE. CDR3 length equals 14 residues. Trimming removed 4 bases at V and 3 bases at J, with 14 bases between. The CDR3 nucleotides read TGTGCCAGCAGCCCGGGGACAACAATCTACGAGCAGTACTTC. Translating gives CASSPGTTIYEQYF.

The chain employs TRBV19 and TRBJ1-6; tentatively, D is TRBD1 (5 bases). Per the germline V gene, CDR1 is LNHDA and CDR2 is SQIVND (reference sequence). V lost 1 base and J lost 7, with 8 bases in between. This CDR3 has 14 amino acids. The CDR3 nucleotides read TGTGCCAGTAGTATAGCTGGGGCAAATTCACCCCTCCACTTT. This encodes CASSIAGANSPLHF.

The gene calls are TRBV7-3 and TRBJ2-3, with TRBD2 as a possible D gene (7 bases). The CDR3 contains 15 residues. Trimming removed 1 base at V and 5 bases at J, with 13 bases between. Looked up from germline, CDR1 is SGHTA and CDR2 is FQGTGA. CDR3 region: CASSLMAGAIDTQYF. The CDR3 DNA reads TGTGCCAGCAGCTTAATGGCGGGGGCGATAGATACGCAGTATTTT. Supplemented by reference TRBV7-3 and TRBJ2-3, the full variable domain reads GAGVSQTPSNKVTEKGKYVELRCDPISGHTALYWYRQSLGQGPEFLIYFQGTGAADDSGLPNDRFFAVRPEGSVSTLKIQRTERGDSAVYLCASSLMAGAIDTQYFGPGTRLTVL.

This chain uses TRBV25-1 with TRBJ1-2, with D perhaps matching TRBD1 (5 bases). V lost 0 bases to trimming and J lost 0 bases, with 14 bases between them. Germline CDR1 and CDR2: MGHDK and SYGVNS. CDR3 length: 17 residues. CDR3 region: CASSEYIGTDPNYGYTF. As DNA, the CDR3 is TGTGCCAGCAGTGAATATATCGGGACGGATCCTAACTATGGCTACACCTTC.

Only a few counts were recorded for this clone. The chain links TRBV25-1 to TRBJ1-3, with D uncertain. There are 13 residues in the CDR3. Germline V CDR1 and CDR2: MGHDK, SYGVNS. Trimming removed 3 bases at V and 1 base at J, with 4 bases between. CDR3 nucleotide sequence: TGTGCCAGCAGTGATACTTCTGGAAACACCATATATTTT. It translates to CASSDTSGNTIYF. Full variable domain (rest looked up from reference TRBV25-1 and TRBJ1-3): EADIYQTPRYLVIGTGKKITLECSQTMGHDKMYWYQQDPGMELHLIHYSYGVNSTEKGDLSSESTVSRIRTEHFPLTLESARPSHTSQYLCASSDTSGNTIYFGEGSWLTVV.